This record concerns one TCR beta chain sequence. Its target is not known. Ipilimumab-mediated CTLA-4 blockade plus focal radiation was given to patients having chemo-refractory metastatic non-small-cell lung cancer. This entry comes from a study of radiotherapy plus CTLA-4 blockade in lung cancer. The wider study: Objective responses were documented in about 20% of patients, with disease control in approximately 31%. Study-wide results and limits: The authors reported that early blood T cell clone dynamics, with interferon-beta, best predicted response. There was expansion of tumor-derived TCR clones in blood after radiotherapy plus ipilimumab.

Assay used: immunoSEQ multiplex PCR; TCRdb lists only in-frame clones, some missing. The sample shows around 86,000 clones, 80% to 85% of them seen only once. Germline V gene sequence: CDR1 SGHNT, CDR2 YYREEE (reference sequence). The CDR3 covers 14 residues. The ends lost 2 bases at V and 6 bases at J; junction bases unmatched: 7. The source of this sequence is a human donor with non-small cell lung cancer who had stable disease on radiotherapy plus ipilimumab. The V call is TRBV5-4, the J call TRBJ2-7; 8 bases are a match to TRBD2. The source was peripheral blood, collected from a patient treated with radiotherapy plus ipilimumab. Here the CDR3 DNA reads TGTGCCAGCAGCTTTGAGCGGGAGTATGTCGAGCAGTACTTC. Protein sequence: CASSFEREYVEQYF.